This TCR beta chain was observed in a study of shared clonotypes between healthy human individuals (dated by TCRdb to about 2020). A note on the overall study: The cohort included three men and a couple of women between 18 and 49 years of age. Between about 0.85 and 8.9 billion PBMCs per donor were obtained by leukapheresis. For each donor, three plates each were used for CD4 naive and CD4 memory, two plates were used for CD8 naive, and one plate was used for CD8 memory. To increase sequencing depth and limit assay-specific biases, TCR repertoire library preparation and sequencing were carried out by different laboratories using diverse techniques. Blood TCR repertoires of roughly 5 healthy adults were deeply sequenced to estimate repertoire size and the extent of clonotype sharing between individuals. Here is what the overall study found, with its caveats: Sampling was restricted to blood, and TCR repertoires in tissue are likely to differ from TCR repertoires in blood. Pairwise subsampling led to the expectation that sequencing depth would affect the degree of clonotype sharing among donors. Because the study included only a small number of donors, the genetic and exposure-history diversity represented was limited. Compared with non-shared clonotypes, clonotypes shared by all four sorted-subset donors had higher generation probabilities. Estimated clonotype richness was generally larger for naive than for memory subsets. Across a handful of donors, around 5% of naive CD4, approximately 3.6% of naive CD8, under 2.5% of memory CD4, and approximately 0.42% of memory CD8 clonotypes were shared. Even with the large sequencing depth, rarefaction of the sorted-subset datasets indicated that sequencing was incomplete.

TCR CDR3 regions were amplified from genomic DNA by multiplex PCR using the deep immunoSEQ assay. Genomic DNA extracted from each cell subset was distributed evenly over all wells of several immunoSEQ 96-well plates, and each plate served as one replicate. For sorted subsets, each replicate PCR was loaded with around 220 ng genomic DNA, equivalent to 30,000 or so T cell genomes. Purified libraries were quantified with a Qubit 3.0 fluorometer, sized on a Bioanalyzer 2100, and re-quantified with the KAPA Library Quantification kit. Every immunoSEQ 96-well plate was sequenced on a separate single-read 150-cycle Illumina NextSeq 550 flow cell. Processing in the source paper ran as follows. The immunoSEQ output contained only junctional sequences without quality scores, so filtering could not match that applied to full-length reads. Sequences were annotated with PyIR, a Python wrapper for IgBLAST v1.9, using IMGT germline references to assign V/J genes and CDR3. Any read was removed if the V/J assignment was weak (E-value above 1e-6), the CDR3 was missing, or the read contained stop codons, out-of-frame junctions, or ambiguous translated residues. A V3J clonotype was defined by an identical inferred V gene, J gene, and CDR3 amino acid sequence. Percentage overlap between repertoires was calculated by dividing the number of shared unique clonotypes by the size of the smaller repertoire. RTK rarefaction, the Chao1 estimator, and Recon v2.1 estimates of unobserved clonotypes were used to assess repertoire richness. OLGA was used to compute generation probabilities for all TCRbeta clonotypes that the gDNA method yielded from four donors. Held by TCRdb, this immuneACCESS table contains in-frame sequences only and omits some clones. Under half of the omission traces to an unresolved V gene where checked; the cause of the rest is unknown. Clone size and the V and J calls come from that table; the DNA yielded D and trimming. This sample comprises about 980,000 clones, around 80% of them detected only once. The ten largest clonotypes hold approximately 1.5% of the sample.

Healthy HIV-negative adults with no recently reported acute infections or vaccinations were included as donors. All donors were Caucasian adults living in Nashville, Tennessee, USA. Magnetic negative selection was used to enrich CD4+ T cells, after which naive cells were positively selected on CD45RA and the negative fraction became the memory subset. After blood collection by leukapheresis, PBMCs were isolated using Ficoll-Histopaque density gradient centrifugation and then cryopreserved in the vapor phase of liquid nitrogen. Purity and quantity of every magnetically sorted T cell population were checked by analytical flow cytometry. Each sorted fraction had its genomic DNA isolated and then quantified by UV absorbance on a Nanodrop 2000c. The table lists this clone with many counts. Its antigen is not yet known. No base quality values were provided; no much bigger clone lies one nucleotide off. Other nucleotide sequences in the sample specify the same CDR3.

From a lookup of the germline V gene, CDR1 and CDR2 are ENHRY and SYGVKD. Trimming at the junction amounts to 6 bases on V and 3 bases on J, and the germline ends lie 9 bases apart. The cysteine opens and the phenylalanine closes a CDR3 of 12 amino acids. Left in the record is the CDR3 DNA by itself, 36 bases read in frame from the first base. The receptor was derived from a man between 18 and 35 years old in good health. Specimen: memory CD4+ T cells sorted from blood. Per the publication, the cell subset or site label means: CD45RA-negative fraction. The receptor chain draws on TRBV10-3 and TRBJ2-7; the D gene is perhaps TRBD1, on 6 matching bases. In nucleotides, the sequence is TGTGCCATCAGCGGGACAAACTACGAGCAGTACTTC. It codes for CAISGTNYEQYF.